These T cell receptor beta chains were read from a single sample in a study of shared clonotypes between healthy human individuals. Produced via immunoSEQ multiplex PCR; TCRdb's table is partial and in-frame only. The data hold a few hundred thousand clones, with more than 95% observed a single time. Sequenced: naive CD4+ T cells sorted from blood. Receptor source: a woman in her twenties or thirties in good health. Both conserved end residues are trimmed from each CDR3. A D gene is named only where the DNA matches it firmly.

V gene,J gene,D gene,CDR3 protein
TRBV6-1,TRBJ2-3,TRBD1,ATQDRGYTDTQY
TRBV25-1,TRBJ2-3,-,ASSDLKELGDTQY
TRBV19,TRBJ2-7,TRBD1,ASSMPPGQGGEQY
TRBV19,TRBJ2-2,-,ASSIGGTNTGELF
TRBV10-1,TRBJ2-5,TRBD2,ASLLAGGSETQY
TRBV5-1,TRBJ1-1,-,ASSTGLNTEAF
TRBV28,TRBJ2-2,TRBD2,ASSFSGGATGELF
TRBV4-2,-,TRBD2,ASSQSLAGGLAYEQY
TRBV2,TRBJ2-5,-,ASRSSGKETQY
TRBV18,TRBJ2-7,TRBD1,ASSPGTGGSYEQY
TRBV27,TRBJ2-3,TRBD2,ASSLGGRATSDRTDTQY
TRBV5-1,TRBJ1-6,-,ASSLTGDLNSPLH
TRBV28,TRBJ2-1,TRBD2,ASSPLAGGNEQF